This T cell receptor beta chain was retrieved from a study of read filtering for tumor transcriptome and immune sequencing. Study-wide context: Mean patient age was roughly 61 years, range roughly 40 to 85; 16 to 20 male, 14 to 15 female. R-ISS stage counts were roughly eight for I, about 16 for II, more than 5 for III. RNA-seq yielded only about 80 to 1,400 TCR reads, IR-seq about 4 to 10.27 million.

Germline CDR1 SGHDN, CDR2 FVKESK. The CDR3 length is 15 residues. V lost 4 bases and J lost 7, with 16 bases in between. Study conclusions and caveats: IR-seq captured clonotypes deeper and more reliably than RNA-seq.

Molecular barcoded adaptors covering alpha/delta and beta/gamma chains were used on roughly 400 ng RNA. TCRdb passed the reads through MiXCR, listing each CDR3 protein once. Among about 61,000 distinct CDR3 sequences listed, roughly 19% were seen once. Ten or more counts support this clonotype. No antigen is known for it. This clonotype was obtained from a donor older than 35 with multiple myeloma. The chain uses TRBV14 and TRBJ1-4, with D unresolved. Sequencing used a population of CD138-negative cells sorted from bone marrow. DNA of the CDR3: TGTGCCAGCAGCCTTCTGTCGGGCGGAATTGAAAAACTGTTTTTT. Protein: CASSLLSGGIEKLFF. The whole variable domain, filled in from reference TRBV14 and TRBJ1-4, reads EAGVTQFPSHSVIEKGQTVTLRCDPISGHDNLYWYRRVMGKEIKFLLHFVKESKQDESGMPNNRFLAERTGGTYSTLKVQPAELEDSGVYFCASSLLSGGIEKLFFGSGTQLSVL.